In its sample, the clone carrying this T cell receptor beta chain was seen a few times. Its antigen is unknown. At one end, the junction sequence differs from germline, possibly due to a read error. The data are from a study of blood T cells in healthy people across ages. Study results and caveats: Long-lived donors carried more naive CD4+ cells and greater diversity than aged donors. The percentage of naive T cells correlated strongly with TCR beta diversity. Reliance upon unsorted PBMCs precluded definitive naive versus antigen-experienced comparison.

The CDR3 is 15 residues long. Germline V gives CDR1 DFQATT, CDR2 SNEGSKA (reference sequence). A second about 7 to 11 cycle PCR used barcoded and J-beta primers. Sequencing recovered at least 3 million CDR3-containing paired-end reads from each sample. MiXCR, applied by TCRdb to the 5' RACE reads, yields one record per CDR3 protein. The sample lists roughly 2 million distinct CDR3 sequences, around 48% occurring once. The sequence was collected from a middle-aged woman in good health. Sequenced input: blood. The V and J genes are TRBV20-1 and TRBJ2-3, with 9 nucleotides matching TRBD2. CDR3 region: CRARRLAGSTDTQYF. CDR3 coding DNA: TGCAGGGCTAGGCGCCTAGCGGGGAGCACAGATACGCAGTATTTT.